What follows are 3 T cell receptor beta chains derived from one specimen sequenced in a study of blood T cell repertoires in COVID-19. Data came from immunoSEQ multiplex PCR; TCRdb stores just in-frame clones and leaves some out. The sample shows roughly 300,000 clones, approximately 90% of them seen only once. The specimen sequenced was peripheral blood. These TCRs come from a woman aged 25 to 39 with COVID-19, enrolled during active disease.

In DNA, the CDR3 is TGTGCCAGCAGCCAAGATCTGGCGGACGACAGGGGGTGGTCTAGCGCCTACAATGAGCAGTTCTTC. Its translation is CASSQDLADDRGWSSAYNEQFF. The genes are TRBV14 and TRBJ2-1, with TRBD1 matching 9 bases. V was pared by 0 bases and J by 2 bases, with 20 bases of the junction left unmatched. The CDR3 is 22 residues long. Germline assignment: CDR1 SGHDN and CDR2 FVKESK.

The chain recombines TRBV7-2 with TRBJ2-1; 10 nucleotides agree with TRBD2. The V gene end was trimmed by 3 bases and the J gene end by 8 bases; junction bases not matched to a gene: 4. The CDR3 is made up of 14 amino acids. Germline V gives CDR1 SGHTA, CDR2 FQGNSA. The CDR3 reads CASSLSSGSDEQFF. As DNA, the CDR3 is TGTGCCAGCAGCTTGTCTAGCGGGAGTGATGAGCAGTTCTTC.

The chain carries TRBV28 and TRBJ1-1; a weak D match, TRBD1 (6 bases). There are 16 residues in the CDR3. Looked up from germline, CDR1 is MDHEN and CDR2 is SYDVKM. Trimming took 5 bases from V and 5 from J, leaving 21 bases between them. CDR3 protein: CASSPPGASRGTEAFF. CDR3 nucleotide sequence: TGTGCCAGCAGTCCGCCAGGGGCCTCAAGGGGAACTGAAGCTTTCTTT.